The source of this T cell receptor beta chain is a study of shared clonotypes between healthy human individuals. Across the whole study: The plates for each donor numbered three CD4 naive, three CD4 memory, two CD8 naive and one CD8 memory. Study-level points and caveats: The study found lower generation probabilities in non-shared clonotypes than in those shared by all four donors. The study found roughly 5% of naive CD4 clonotypes shared across four donors. Exclusively blood specimens were collected; tissue repertoires likely differ.

Naive CD8 cells comprised CD45RO-negative, CCR7-positively selected cells, excluding terminally differentiated effector memory CD45RA+ cells. Germline loops: CDR1 SEHNR, CDR2 FQNEAQ (reference sequence). This CDR3 has 14 amino acids. Trimming left V 0 bases short and J 16 bases short, with 19 bases between. Points on this clone: Its antigen is undetermined.

Method: immunoSEQ multiplex PCR; TCRdb's copy keeps in-frame clones and lacks some. The table has around 1.9 million clones, more than 85% seen once. V gene TRBV7-9 combines with J gene TRBJ2-1; weak D call: TRBD2 (6 bases). Sequencing was done on a sample of naive CD8+ T cells from PBMCs. This TCR derives from a man younger than 30 in good health. Some clones in this sample may be carry-over from other donors' samples. The chain's CDR3 is CASSLAGPDGGFFF. As DNA, the CDR3 is TGTGCCAGCAGCTTAGCGGGACCCGACGGGGGTTTCTTCTTC.